What follows are 3 T cell receptor beta chains derived from one specimen sequenced in a study of T cells after yellow fever vaccination. TCRdb itself ran the 5' RACE reads through MiXCR, one entry per CDR3 protein. Found here are over 200,000 distinct CDR3 sequences, approximately 6.3% of them singletons; the top ten hold approximately 1%. The sequencing used CD4+ T cells sorted from PBMCs, collected on the day of the yellow fever booster vaccination. The receptors come from a man aged 30 to 45 who received the YFV17D yellow fever vaccine.

This clonotype has just a few counts. The chain is built from TRBV5-1 and TRBJ2-1; no reliable D call. Trimming shortened V by 3 bases and J by 4 bases, and 14 bases separated the two germline ends. This CDR3 contains 15 residues. CDR1 is SGHRS and CDR2 is YFSETQ in the germline V gene. Written as DNA, the CDR3 is TGCGCCAGCAGCTCGACCCAACGGGTTTACAATGAGCAGTTCTTC. It specifies CASSSTQRVYNEQFF.

This chain uses TRBV5-6 with TRBJ2-5, with a possible D match to TRBD2 (6 bases). The V end was cut by 2 bases, the J end by 0 bases, with 20 bases between. Germline lookup yields CDR1 SGHDT and CDR2 YYEEEE. CDR3 length: 18 residues. The CDR3 DNA is TGTGCCAGCAGCTTCCGACTACCGGGACTCCAGTACCAAGAGACCCAGTACTTC. Residues: CASSFRLPGLQYQETQYF.

This clonotype was detected only a few times. J is TRBJ2-4 and V is TRBV11-2, with TRBD2 identical over 13 bases. The CDR3 consists of 22 residues. The junction had 14 bases not matched to a gene; V was cut back by 0 bases and J by 0 bases. From germline, CDR1 is SGHAT and CDR2 FQNNGV. This CDR3 is CASSLEGALGTSGVLAKNIQYF. CDR3 nucleotides: TGTGCCAGCAGCTTAGAGGGTGCTCTAGGGACTAGCGGGGTCCTAGCCAAAAACATTCAGTACTTC.